This T cell receptor (beta chain) was sequenced for a study of T cell responses to AZD1222 COVID-19 vaccine. The wider study: Second-dose intervals of approximately 4 or approximately 12 weeks were pooled.

This clone was observed a single time. Profiled with immunoSEQ multiplex PCR; TCRdb holds only in-frame clones, not every one. The sample shows about 120,000 clones, over 75% of them seen only once. The source material was peripheral blood, sampled on day 0 of AZD1222 vaccination. The sequence was collected from an adult in good health.

CDR3 nucleotide sequence: TGTGCCAGCAGTTCGGGTCTTAGCGGGAGGAGTTACAATGAGCAGTTCTTC. Its translation: CASSSGLSGRSYNEQFF. The chain links TRBV27 to TRBJ2-1, with 10 bases fitting TRBD2. This CDR3 region has 17 residues. With 4 bases clipped from V and 4 bases from J, the junction kept 10 bases outside the gene matches. Per the germline V gene, CDR1 is MNHEY and CDR2 is SMNVEV (reference sequence).